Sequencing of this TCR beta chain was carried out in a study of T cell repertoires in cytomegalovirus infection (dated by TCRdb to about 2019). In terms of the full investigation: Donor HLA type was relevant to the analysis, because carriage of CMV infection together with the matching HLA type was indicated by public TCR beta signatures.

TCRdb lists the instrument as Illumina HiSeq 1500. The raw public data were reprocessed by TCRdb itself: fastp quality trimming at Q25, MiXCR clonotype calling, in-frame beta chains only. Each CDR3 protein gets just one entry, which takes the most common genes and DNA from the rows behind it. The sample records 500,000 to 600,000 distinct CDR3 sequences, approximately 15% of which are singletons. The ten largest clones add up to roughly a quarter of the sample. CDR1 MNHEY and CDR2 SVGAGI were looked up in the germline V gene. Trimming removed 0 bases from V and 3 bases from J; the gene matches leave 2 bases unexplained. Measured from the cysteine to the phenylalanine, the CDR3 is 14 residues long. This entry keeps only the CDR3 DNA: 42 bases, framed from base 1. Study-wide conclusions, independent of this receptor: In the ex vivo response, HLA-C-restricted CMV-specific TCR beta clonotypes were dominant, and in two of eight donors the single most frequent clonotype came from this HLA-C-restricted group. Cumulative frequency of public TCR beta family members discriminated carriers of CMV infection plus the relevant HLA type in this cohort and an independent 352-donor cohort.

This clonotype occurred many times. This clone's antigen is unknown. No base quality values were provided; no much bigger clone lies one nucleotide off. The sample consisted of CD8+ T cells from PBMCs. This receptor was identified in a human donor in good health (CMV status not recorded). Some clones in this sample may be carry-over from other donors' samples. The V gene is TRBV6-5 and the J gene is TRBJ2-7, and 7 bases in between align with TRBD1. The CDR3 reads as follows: CASSYSRDSYEQYF. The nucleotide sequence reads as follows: TGTGCCAGCAGTTACTCCCGGGACAGCTACGAGCAGTACTTC.